Presented here are 26 T cell receptor beta chains from one specimen sequenced in a study of control samples from healthy donors and cancer patients (dated by TCRdb to 2018 to 2021). Library method: the immunoSEQ multiplex PCR assay. TCRdb holds this immuneACCESS table with in-frame rearrangements only. Some clones are missing; in checked studies, unresolved V genes explain under half, and the rest has no known cause. The table for this sample lists more than 140,000 clones; 91% of them were counted only once. Around 7.3% of the sample lies in the top ten. Sequenced: blood. These receptor sequences come from a man aged 18 to 30 in good health.

The chain has TRBV6-5 and TRBJ2-7, with TRBD2 as a possible D gene (6 bases). Looked up from germline, CDR1 is MNHEY and CDR2 is SVGAGI. V lost 0 bases and J lost 5, with 17 bases in between. The CDR3 is made up of 16 amino acids. CDR3: CASSYSIGGVLHEQYF. CDR3 bases: TGTGCCAGCAGTTACTCGATTGGCGGGGTATTGCACGAGCAGTACTTC.

J is TRBJ2-7 and V is TRBV19; TRBD1 might be the D (6 bases). The V and J ends lost 6 bases and 7 bases respectively, with 19 bases between them. The CDR3 is 14 residues long. The germline V gene has CDR1 LNHDA and CDR2 SQIVND (reference sequence). CDR3 sequence: CASSRVGQTREQYF. CDR3 DNA: TGTGCCAGTAGCAGAGTGGGACAAACGAGGGAGCAGTACTTC.

J is TRBJ1-5 and V is TRBV7-9, with a weak D call TRBD1 (5 bases). CDR1 and CDR2 from the germline V gene are SEHNR and FQNEAQ (reference sequence). The CDR3 spans 15 residues. V was cut by 3 bases and J by 4 bases, with 13 bases left in between. The CDR3 DNA reads TGTGCCAGCAGCTTGGCTGGGGGGACGAATCAGCCCCAGCATTTT. Protein: CASSLAGGTNQPQHF.

The chain uses TRBV5-1 and TRBJ1-3, with D possibly being TRBD1 (5 bases). V was trimmed by 3 bases and J by 0 bases, leaving 19 bases between them. The CDR3 has 18 amino acids. CDR1 is SGHRS, CDR2 YFSETQ, per germline. The CDR3 DNA is TGCGCCAGCAGCTCCCACCTCGACAGCACAATCTCTGGAAACACCATATATTTT. Translated: CASSSHLDSTISGNTIYF.

A few counts support this clone. The chain is built from TRBV3-1 (or the pseudogene TRBV3-2) and TRBJ2-1; 8 bases fit TRBD2. CDR1 and CDR2 (germline): LGHDT, YNNKEL (reference sequence). This CDR3 spans 17 amino acids. With 5 bases clipped from V and 0 bases from J, the junction kept 9 bases outside the gene matches. CDR3 sequence: CASSTRERGSSYNEQFF. The CDR3 DNA is TGTGCCAGCAGCACTCGAGAGCGGGGGAGCTCCTACAATGAGCAGTTCTTC.

The chain carries TRBV4-1 and TRBJ2-4; 8 positions agree with TRBD1. CDR3 length: 16 residues. Germline lookup yields CDR1 MGHRA and CDR2 YSYEKL. J lost 1 base, V lost 2 bases, and 4 bases had no gene match. CDR3 loop: CASSQTRQGAKNIQYF. The DNA for the CDR3 is TGCGCCAGCAGCCAAACCAGACAGGGGGCCAAAAACATTCAGTACTTC.

This clone was seen only once. This sequence joins TRBV11-2 and TRBJ2-7; the D gene could be TRBD1 or TRBD2 (5 bases each). Germline CDR1 is SGHAT and CDR2 is FQNNGV. Deletions cut 5 bases from V and 2 bases from J, with 16 bases between. The CDR3 length is 15 residues. The CDR3 coding sequence is TGTGCCAGCAGCCCTGGGGGTAGAGGGACCTACGAGCAGTACTTC. Residues: CASSPGGRGTYEQYF.

The chain couples TRBV27 to TRBJ1-4, with 8 bases aligning to TRBD1. Germline CDR1 and CDR2: MNHEY and SMNVEV (reference sequence). The trim removed 7 bases at V and 4 bases at J, leaving 5 bases unmatched. This CDR3 is 14 amino acids long. In nucleotides, the CDR3 is TGTGCCAGCAAACCTGGACAGGGTAATGAAAAACTGTTTTTT. Translated, it gives CASKPGQGNEKLFF.

V and J are TRBV6-5 and TRBJ2-2; D tentatively reads TRBD1 or TRBD2 (5 bases each). Germline CDR1 and CDR2: MNHEY and SVGAGI. This CDR3 is built from 14 residues. The V gene lost 6 bases and the J gene lost 6 bases, with 14 bases spanning the gap. CDR3 DNA sequence: TGTGCCAGCAGCCCCGGGACCGAGCCCGGGGAGCTGTTTTTT. Protein sequence: CASSPGTEPGELFF.

The V and J genes are TRBV2 and TRBJ2-7; D gene ambiguous. Germline assignment: CDR1 SNHLY and CDR2 FYNNEI. This CDR3 has 14 residues. The germline V and J ends were trimmed by 8 bases and 4 bases, with 18 bases remaining between them. The CDR3: CASSNLVGTYEQYF. Here the CDR3 DNA reads TGTGCCAGCTCCAATTTAGTGGGAACTTACGAGCAGTACTTC.

This clone was seen a few times. V usage is TRBV11-2 and J usage is TRBJ2-7; 7 bases line up with TRBD1. This CDR3 region has 12 residues. Germline V gives CDR1 SGHAT, CDR2 FQNNGV. The V and J ends lost 8 bases and 4 bases, in that order; junction bases with no gene match: 5. CDR3 loop: CASGTTGYEQYF. Written as DNA, the CDR3 is TGTGCCAGCGGGACGACAGGGTACGAGCAGTACTTC.

The chain uses TRBV28 and TRBJ1-4; no definite D call. The CDR3 has 16 residues. Germline CDR1 and CDR2: MDHEN and SYDVKM. V lost 1 base and J lost 0, with 9 bases in between. The CDR3: CASSLYLAATNEKLFF. In DNA form, the CDR3 reads TGTGCCAGCAGTTTATACTTGGCTGCAACTAATGAAAAACTGTTTTTT.

J is TRBJ2-7 and V is TRBV7-3, with TRBD2 matching over 8 bases. The CDR3 has 13 amino acids. Germline CDR1 SGHTA, CDR2 FQGTGA. Losses at the gene ends were 5 bases for V and 4 bases for J; bases not matched to a gene: 4. The CDR3 DNA is TGTGCCAGCAGCCCGGGGGGGCCATACGAGCAGTACTTC. This encodes CASSPGGPYEQYF.

The gene calls are TRBV3-1 (or the pseudogene TRBV3-2) and TRBJ2-2; D is perhaps TRBD1 (7 bases). Trimming pared 0 bases from V and 5 bases from J, leaving 13 bases between. Germline V gene sequence: CDR1 LGHDT, CDR2 YNNKEL (reference sequence). The CDR3 covers 16 residues. The CDR3 DNA follows: TGTGCCAGCAGCCAAGAAGGAGGGGGCGGTACCGGGGAGCTGTTTTTT. The encoded protein is CASSQEGGGGTGELFF.

V gene TRBV11-3 combines with J gene TRBJ2-3; D is ambiguous. CDR3 length: 14 amino acids. V lost 5 bases and J 6 bases, leaving 15 bases between the germline ends. Germline loops: CDR1 SGHNT, CDR2 YENEEA. The CDR3 DNA reads as TGTGCCAGCAGCCTCCCCGGGCCCCAGGATACGCAGTATTTT. This sequence encodes CASSLPGPQDTQYF.

J is TRBJ2-1 and V is TRBV6-6, with D hard to call. Germline V gene lookup returns CDR1 MNHNY and CDR2 SVGAGI (reference sequence). Trimming removed 7 bases from V and 0 bases from J, with 7 bases in between. This CDR3 contains 13 residues. The CDR3 is CASTQVSYNEQFF. The CDR3 DNA follows: TGTGCCAGCACCCAGGTCTCCTACAATGAGCAGTTCTTC.

This chain connects TRBV9 to TRBJ1-6; TRBD1 aligns across 7 bases. The CDR3 contains 15 residues. Losses at the gene ends were 4 bases for V and 9 bases for J; bases not matched to a gene: 10. The germline V gene encodes CDR1 SGDLS and CDR2 YYNGEE. The CDR3 region is CASSTRTGESSPLHF. The CDR3 region has the DNA TGTGCCAGCAGCACGCGGACAGGAGAGAGTTCACCCCTCCACTTT.

The gene calls are TRBV5-5 and TRBJ2-1; D gene uncertain. The V and J ends lost 0 bases and 5 bases respectively, with 15 bases between them. The CDR3 spans 16 residues. Germline CDR1 reads SGHKS; CDR2 reads YYEKEE (reference sequence). CDR3 nucleotide sequence: TGTGCCAGCAGCTTGGATGCCGGGTTTGTACACAATGAGCAGTTCTTC. Translation: CASSLDAGFVHNEQFF.

The V gene is TRBV6-5, the J gene TRBJ2-7, with D perhaps matching TRBD1 or TRBD2 (6 bases each). The CDR3 is made up of 13 amino acids. The V and J ends lost 5 bases and 4 bases respectively, with 12 bases between them. The germline gives CDR1 MNHEY, CDR2 SVGAGI. In DNA, the CDR3 is TGTGCCAGCAGTAGGGGGGAAGAATACGAGCAGTACTTC. Translating it yields CASSRGEEYEQYF.

The chain employs TRBV5-1 and TRBJ2-7; D not certain. The CDR3 length is 14 residues. The V gene's germline CDR1 is SGHRS and CDR2 YFSETQ. Trimming shortened V by 0 bases and J by 5 bases, and 12 bases separated the two germline ends. CDR3 protein: CASSLDPGSDEQYF. DNA of the CDR3: TGCGCCAGCAGCTTGGACCCAGGATCGGACGAGCAGTACTTC.

V gene TRBV4-1 combines with J gene TRBJ1-5, with unresolved D. The V gene lost 1 base and the J gene lost 4 bases, with 5 bases spanning the gap. Germline V lookup: CDR1 MGHRA, CDR2 YSYEKL. The CDR3 consists of 13 residues. The CDR3 loop is CASSQGTNQPQHF. CDR3 nucleotides: TGCGCCAGCAGCCAAGGAACAAATCAGCCCCAGCATTTT.

The chain couples TRBV18 to TRBJ1-5; D may be TRBD1 (6 bases). Germline V gene sequence: CDR1 KGHSH, CDR2 LQKENI. V shed 3 bases and J shed 6 bases, with 18 bases lying between them. The CDR3 is 16 residues long. The CDR3: CASSPRPQGIAQPQHF. The CDR3 DNA reads TGTGCCAGCTCACCCCGACCACAGGGTATAGCTCAGCCCCAGCATTTT.

The chain couples TRBV11-2 to TRBJ1-3; 7 bases match TRBD1. Germline V gives CDR1 SGHAT, CDR2 FQNNGV. V gave up 7 bases and J gave up 4 bases; unmatched junction bases: 4. The CDR3 sequence is 13 residues long. In DNA, the CDR3 is TGTGCCAGCAACGACAGGGAAGGAAACACCATATATTTT. Translating it yields CASNDREGNTIYF.

The gene calls are TRBV10-3 and TRBJ2-1; 11 nucleotides agree with TRBD2. Germline CDR1 ENHRY, CDR2 SYGVKD. The CDR3 totals 16 residues. V lost 3 bases to trimming and J lost 7 bases; unmatched junction nucleotides: 8. CDR3 sequence: CAISEGSGGAGNEQFF. CDR3 in DNA: TGTGCCATCAGTGAAGGTAGCGGGGGGGCGGGTAATGAGCAGTTCTTC.

The rearrangement joins TRBV11-1 to TRBJ2-2, with D maybe TRBD1 (7 bases). CDR3 length equals 14 residues. CDR1 and CDR2 (germline): SGHAT, FQDESV (reference sequence). The V end was cut by 7 bases, the J end by 5 bases, with 14 bases between. The chain's CDR3 is CASTKGAGTGELFF. The CDR3 region has the DNA TGTGCCAGCACCAAGGGGGCGGGAACCGGGGAGCTGTTTTTT.

The rearrangement uses TRBV6-2 or TRBV6-3 and TRBJ1-1, with a weak D call TRBD1 (6 bases). In germline, CDR1 is MNHEY, CDR2 SVGEGT. V was pared by 2 bases and J by 5 bases, with 21 bases between. The CDR3 length is 17 residues. The DNA for the CDR3 is TGTGCCAGCAGTTACCCAAAGAGGGGGGCGCGGTATACTGAAGCTTTCTTT. Protein product: CASSYPKRGARYTEAFF.